These T cell receptor beta chains were read from a single sample in a study of cytotoxic CD8 clonotypes in ibrutinib-treated CLL. Generated by immunoSEQ multiplex PCR, the TCRdb table keeps only in-frame clones and is missing some. The top ten clones hold 7.5% to 8% of a sample with 150,000 or so clones, 75% to 85% of them seen once. The sample in question was PBMCs, obtained after 36 months of ibrutinib treatment. The receptors were gathered from a human donor with chronic lymphocytic leukemia. The CDR3 runs from the conserved cysteine through the conserved F or W. Each record gives: V gene, J gene, D gene, clone size, CDR3 protein, CDR3 DNA. D genes are given only for firm matches. For some rows the clone size is stated as once, few or many, or as a class when expanded; others skip it.

TRBV7-2	TRBJ1-1	NA	NA	CASSLDGASTEAFF	TGTGCCAGCAGCTTAGATGGGGCCAGCACTGAAGCTTTCTTT
TRBV19	TRBJ1-3	NA	NA	CASIDTGSGNTIYF	TGTGCCAGTATTGACACAGGGTCCGGAAACACCATATATTTT
TRBV7-9	TRBJ1-1	NA	once	CASRLGWGRSEAFF	TGTGCCAGCAGATTAGGGTGGGGGAGGAGTGAAGCTTTCTTT
TRBV7-6	TRBJ1-1	NA	NA	CASSLGWGVNTEAFF	TGTGCCAGCAGCTTAGGATGGGGAGTTAACACTGAAGCTTTCTTT
TRBV9	TRBJ1-5	TRBD1	NA	CASSVGQGYSNQPQHF	TGTGCCAGCAGCGTAGGACAGGGGTATAGCAATCAGCCCCAGCATTTT
TRBV7-7	TRBJ2-2	TRBD2	NA	CASSPPSGSTGELFF	TGTGCCAGCAGCCCACCTAGCGGGTCAACCGGGGAGCTGTTTTTT
TRBV28	TRBJ2-7	NA	few	CASSLVGTRYGQYF	TGTGCCAGCAGCTTGGTGGGGACACGGTATGGGCAGTACTTC
TRBV6-5	TRBJ2-7	NA	few	CASSFRTDSYEQYF	TGTGCCAGCAGTTTTCGGACGGACTCCTACGAGCAGTACTTC
TRBV28	TRBJ1-4	NA	NA	CASRSGANEKLFF	TGTGCCAGCAGGTCAGGAGCTAATGAAAAACTGTTTTTT
TRBV7-9	TRBJ2-1	NA	NA	CASSLGMDTEAVNEQFF	TGTGCCAGCAGCTTAGGGATGGATACCGAGGCGGTCAATGAGCAGTTCTTC
TRBV5-1	TRBJ1-6	TRBD1	NA	CASRPGYRGLVNSPLHF	TGCGCCAGCAGACCCGGATACAGGGGTCTAGTCAATTCACCCCTCCACTTT
TRBV5-4	TRBJ2-7	NA	once	CASSLGAGEQYF	TGTGCCAGCAGCTTGGGTGCGGGCGAGCAGTACTTC
TRBV14	TRBJ2-2	NA	NA	CASSQGQANTGELFF	TGTGCCAGCAGCCAAGGCCAAGCGAACACCGGGGAGCTGTTTTTT
TRBV29-1	TRBJ1-1	TRBD1	NA	CSFYRGNTEAFF	TGCAGCTTTTACAGGGGGAACACTGAAGCTTTCTTT
TRBV5-1	TRBJ2-7	TRBD2	NA	CASSLTERGTYEQYF	TGCGCCAGCAGCTTGACCGAGCGGGGTACCTACGAGCAGTACTTC
TRBV11-1	TRBJ2-1	NA	NA	CASSFLRQDNEQFF	TGTGCCAGCAGCTTCCTTAGGCAGGACAATGAGCAGTTCTTC
TRBV5-4	TRBJ2-1	NA	NA	CASSWMIPNEQFF	TGTGCCAGCAGCTGGATGATCCCTAATGAGCAGTTCTTC
TRBV28	TRBJ2-7	TRBD1	NA	CASSPTGGGYEQYF	TGTGCCAGCAGCCCGACAGGGGGCGGTTACGAGCAGTACTTC
TRBV19	TRBJ2-3	NA	NA	CASSLAVLLDTQYF	TGTGCCAGTTCCCTGGCGGTACTACTGGATACGCAGTATTTT
TRBV6-6	TRBJ1-1	TRBD1	NA	CASSRTGSYEAFF	TGTGCCAGCAGCCGGACAGGGAGCTATGAAGCTTTCTTT
TRBV6-5	TRBJ1-1	NA	few	CASSYALGGGTEAFF	TGTGCCAGCAGTTACGCCCTCGGGGGCGGCACTGAAGCTTTCTTT
TRBV12-5	TRBJ1-5	TRBD1	once	CASVGQGMQPQHF	TGTGCTAGTGTCGGACAGGGGATGCAGCCCCAGCATTTT
TRBV9	TRBJ2-7	TRBD2	NA	CASSVDGTSGSYGEQYF	TGTGCCAGCAGCGTAGATGGGACTAGCGGGAGTTATGGCGAGCAGTACTTC
TRBV19	TRBJ1-5	TRBD1	NA	CASSGTGGSQPQHF	TGTGCCAGTAGCGGGACAGGGGGAAGCCAGCCCCAGCATTTT
TRBV4-1	TRBJ2-5	NA	NA	CASSHRNTYRAETQYF	TGCGCCAGCAGCCACCGGAACACCTACCGGGCGGAGACCCAGTACTTC
TRBV19	TRBJ2-3	TRBD2	NA	CASSLSGGSTDTQYF	TGTGCCAGTAGTCTTAGCGGGGGGAGCACAGATACGCAGTATTTT
TRBV30	TRBJ1-1	NA	NA	CAWSVNTEAFF	TGTGCCTGGAGTGTAAACACTGAAGCTTTCTTT
TRBV30	TRBJ1-1	NA	NA	CAWSPKGRLRRNTEAFF	TGTGCCTGGAGCCCGAAAGGGCGGCTAAGGAGGAACACTGAAGCTTTCTTT
TRBV10-2	TRBJ2-4	NA	NA	CASTLRGTVAKNIQYF	TGCGCCAGTACCCTACGAGGGACGGTAGCCAAAAACATTCAGTACTTC
TRBV2	TRBJ2-7	NA	NA	CASSEPLSGVYEQYF	TGTGCCAGCAGTGAACCGTTGTCAGGGGTCTACGAGCAGTACTTC
TRBV11-2	TRBJ2-7	NA	NA	CASSSSPAEEQYF	TGTGCCAGCAGCTCTTCGCCGGCCGAGGAGCAGTACTTC
TRBV28	TRBJ1-5	NA	NA	CASSLGGTGNQPQHF	TGTGCCAGCAGCCTTGGGGGGACGGGCAATCAGCCCCAGCATTTT
TRBV4-1	TRBJ2-1	TRBD2	NA	CASSTPSGRASHEQFF	TGCGCCAGCAGCACCCCTAGCGGGAGGGCCAGCCATGAGCAGTTCTTC
TRBV6-5	TRBJ2-7	NA	NA	CASSRFGKRLYEQYF	TGTGCCAGCAGCCGTTTTGGTAAGAGACTCTACGAGCAGTACTTC
TRBV18	TRBJ1-1	TRBD1	NA	CASSPQQTGYRLNTEAFF	TGTGCCAGCTCACCACAACAGACAGGGTATCGTTTGAACACTGAAGCTTTCTTT
TRBV13	TRBJ2-1	TRBD2	NA	CASRPNPLAGVYNEQFF	TGTGCCAGCAGGCCGAATCCTCTAGCGGGGGTTTACAATGAGCAGTTCTTC
TRBV9	TRBJ2-1	NA	NA	CASSVGLDFNEQFF	TGTGCCAGCAGCGTAGGTCTAGATTTCAATGAGCAGTTCTTC
TRBV28	TRBJ1-4	NA	few	CASKKDARVLEKLFF	TGTGCCAGCAAAAAAGACGCCAGGGTGCTGGAAAAACTGTTTTTT
TRBV9	TRBJ1-2	TRBD1	few	CASSVSPGQYEGYTF	TGTGCCAGCAGCGTTTCTCCGGGACAGTATGAAGGCTACACCTTC
TRBV13	TRBJ1-3	NA	NA	CASSLRGTNSGNTIYF	TGTGCCAGCAGCTTGCGGGGGACCAACTCTGGAAACACCATATATTTT
TRBV2	TRBJ2-6	TRBD1	once	CASSHNPGQGLSGANVLTF	TGTGCCAGCAGTCATAACCCGGGACAGGGGCTCTCTGGGGCCAACGTCCTGACTTTC
TRBV30	TRBJ1-1	NA	NA	CAWSSFMNTEAFF	TGTGCCTGGAGTTCCTTTATGAACACTGAAGCTTTCTTT
TRBV6-1	TRBJ2-2	NA	NA	CASIEGGVRELFF	TGTGCCAGCATCGAAGGAGGGGTGAGGGAGCTGTTTTTT
TRBV5-1	TRBJ1-5	NA	NA	CASSLEPGANNQPQHF	TGCGCCAGCAGCTTGGAGCCGGGGGCAAACAATCAGCCCCAGCATTTT
TRBV28	TRBJ1-5	NA	few	CASRYRAGYQPQHF	TGTGCCAGCAGATACAGGGCAGGGTATCAGCCCCAGCATTTT